The 18 T cell receptor beta chains in this list originate from one sample, sequenced in a study of regulatory T cells in long-lasting Graves disease. Time point here: newly diagnosed GD, antithyroid drugs for less than 3 months. Generation of the TCR library employed RNA extracted from PBMCs. To make TCR beta libraries, researchers used iRepertoire HTBI primers and Arm-PCR of CDR3 regions. One entry per CDR3 protein, called by TCRdb with MiXCR from the multiplex PCR reads. This sample yields about 200,000 distinct CDR3 sequences, of which 18% are seen a single time; less than 25% belongs to the top ten. The starting material was peripheral blood mononuclear cells (PBMCs), obtained at new diagnosis, from a patient treated with antithyroid drugs. These receptors were obtained from a female donor with Graves disease.

This clonotype was seen repeatedly, ten times or more. The chain couples TRBV20-1 to TRBJ1-5, with 9 nucleotides matching TRBD1. The CDR3 consists of 15 residues. Germline loops: CDR1 DFQATT, CDR2 SNEGSKA (reference sequence). Trimming removed 0 bases from V and 4 bases from J; junction bases left unmatched: 4. For the CDR3, the DNA is TGCAGTGCTAGAGATTCGGACAGGGGTAATCAGCCCCAGCATTTT. Its translation: CSARDSDRGNQPQHF.

This clonotype was counted many times. V is TRBV3-1 and J is TRBJ2-1; maybe TRBD2 (5 bases). CDR3 length: 13 amino acids. Between the trimmed V and J ends, which lost 1 base and 16 bases, there was a span of 17 bases. Per germline, CDR1 LGHDT and CDR2 YNNKEL (reference sequence). CDR3 in DNA: TGTGCCAGCAGCCAAGCCGGAGGAAACGAAAGATTCTTC. Translating gives CASSQAGGNERFF.

In this sample, this clonotype turned up many times. This sequence joins TRBV7-9 and TRBJ2-3; perhaps TRBD1 as D (6 bases). This CDR3 comprises 14 residues. CDR1 is SEHNR, CDR2 FQNEAQ, per germline (reference sequence). V dropped 5 bases and J dropped 2 bases, with 11 bases sitting between them. The CDR3 reads CASSPDRNTDTQYF. The CDR3 nucleotides read TGTGCCAGCAGCCCGGACAGAAACACAGATACGCAGTATTTT.

This clonotype has a count of ten or more. This chain connects TRBV5-6 to TRBJ2-4, with TRBD2 matching over 7 bases. Trimming at V came to 3 bases and at J to 7 bases, leaving 7 bases not matched to a gene. The germline V gene has CDR1 SGHDT and CDR2 YYEEEE. The CDR3 runs 14 residues. CDR3 protein: CASSSTSPGNIQYF. The DNA for the CDR3 is TGTGCCAGCAGCTCGACTAGCCCCGGGAACATTCAGTACTTC. The whole variable domain, remainder taken from reference TRBV5-6 and TRBJ2-4, is DAGVTQSPTHLIKTRGQQVTLRCSPKSGHDTVSWYQQALGQGPQFIFQYYEEEERQRGNFPDRFSGHQFPNYSSELNVNALLLGDSALYLCASSSTSPGNIQYFGAGTRLSVL.

In its sample, this clonotype was seen many times. This chain connects TRBV7-2 to TRBJ2-3; no clear D. CDR3 length: 13 amino acids. Trimming pared 4 bases from V and 2 bases from J, leaving 7 bases between. Germline V gives CDR1 SGHTA, CDR2 FQGNSA. Written as DNA, the CDR3 is TGTGCCAGCAGCTCCCGGCCCACAGATACGCAGTATTTT. This codes for CASSSRPTDTQYF. Drawing the rest from reference TRBV7-2 and TRBJ2-3, the complete variable domain is GAGVSQSPSNKVTEKGKDVELRCDPISGHTALYWYRQSLGQGLEFLIYFQGNSAPDKSGLPSDRFSAERTGGSVSTLTIQRTQQEDSAVYLCASSSRPTDTQYFGPGTRLTVL.

This clonotype was seen ten or more times. CDR3 protein: CSALRTLGQPQHF. DNA for the CDR3: TGCAGTGCCCTGCGAACGCTAGGTCAGCCCCAGCATTTT. The chain employs TRBV20-1 and TRBJ1-5; D ambiguous. CDR3 size: 13 residues. CDR1 is DFQATT, CDR2 SNEGSKA, per germline (reference sequence). V shed 6 bases and J shed 6 bases, with 15 bases lying between them.

There are many counts of this clonotype. The chain employs TRBV7-2 and TRBJ2-5; TRBD2 aligns across 9 bases. CDR3 length equals 17 residues. Germline assignment: CDR1 SGHTA and CDR2 FQGNSA. J lost 7 bases, V lost 5 bases, and 17 bases had no gene match. The CDR3 bases are TGTGCCAGCAGCGAGCGACTAGCGGAAAGTGCCACGGCGACCCAGTACTTC. Protein sequence: CASSERLAESATATQYF.

This clonotype was recorded at least ten times. J is TRBJ1-4 and V is TRBV28; TRBD1 is a possible D gene (5 bases). In germline, CDR1 is MDHEN, CDR2 SYDVKM. The CDR3 covers 14 residues. The V end was cut by 6 bases, the J end by 8 bases, with 16 bases between. CDR3 in amino acids: CASSSGTAPEKLFF. The DNA of the CDR3 is TGTGCCAGCAGCTCCGGGACGGCCCCCGAAAAACTGTTTTTT.

The chain has TRBV11-1 and TRBJ2-1; 12 nucleotides line up with TRBD2. Trimming removed 5 bases from V and 5 bases from J; junction bases left unmatched: 10. Germline assignment: CDR1 SGHAT and CDR2 FQDESV (reference sequence). The CDR3 spans 17 residues. CDR3 in DNA: TGTGCCAGCAGCCCTCGCCGGACTAGCGGGATGAACAATGAGCAGTTCTTC. Protein: CASSPRRTSGMNNEQFF.

The chain joins TRBV3-1 to TRBJ2-1; D gene ambiguous. V was pared by 2 bases and J by 13 bases, with 21 bases between. Germline CDR1 LGHDT, CDR2 YNNKEL (reference sequence). There are 15 residues in the CDR3. The CDR3 coding sequence is TGTGCCAGCAGCCAATCAGTTGGGTCGCTGGCCGTACAGTTCTTC. It codes for CASSQSVGSLAVQFF.

The sample holds many counts of this clonotype. This chain links TRBV19 with TRBJ2-2; D is possibly TRBD1 (5 bases). The germline gives CDR1 LNHDA, CDR2 SQIVND (reference sequence). Trimming left V 3 bases short and J 2 bases short, with 7 bases between. The CDR3 has 14 amino acids. The CDR3 is CASSIGQNTGELFF. The CDR3 bases are TGTGCCAGTAGTATCGGACAAAACACCGGGGAGCTGTTTTTT. The whole variable domain, remainder taken from reference TRBV19 and TRBJ2-2, is DGGITQSPKYLFRKEGQNVTLSCEQNLNHDAMYWYRQDPGQGLRLIYYSQIVNDFQKGDIAEGYSVSREKKESFPLTVTSAQKNPTAFYLCASSIGQNTGELFFGEGSRLTVL.

Many counts were recorded for this clonotype. This chain links TRBV20-1 with TRBJ1-1, with unresolved D. Between the trimmed V and J ends, which lost 3 bases and 3 bases, there was a span of 14 bases. The CDR3 has 14 amino acids. Looked up from germline, CDR1 is DFQATT and CDR2 is SNEGSKA (reference sequence). CDR3 in amino acids: CSASRRMPHTEAFF. DNA for the CDR3: TGCAGTGCTAGCCGCAGGATGCCTCACACTGAAGCTTTCTTT.

In its sample, this clonotype was seen many times. V gene TRBV7-2 combines with J gene TRBJ1-2; 7 nucleotides line up with TRBD1. V gave up 0 bases and J gave up 0 bases; unmatched junction bases: 1. CDR1 SGHTA and CDR2 FQGNSA come from the germline V gene. The CDR3 runs 15 residues. The CDR3 nucleotides are TGTGCCAGCAGCTTAGCTGGGACAGCTAACTATGGCTACACCTTC. Protein: CASSLAGTANYGYTF.

This clonotype was detected ten times or more. The rearrangement uses TRBV30 and TRBJ1-2; 10 bases map to TRBD1. This CDR3 is 12 amino acids long. Germline V lookup: CDR1 GTSNPN, CDR2 SVGIG (reference sequence). Trimming at V came to 8 bases and at J to 6 bases, leaving 6 bases not matched to a gene. The CDR3 region has the DNA TGTGCCCGTGACAGGGGGCGTGATGGCTACACCTTC. This codes for CARDRGRDGYTF.

This clonotype was detected many times. The gene calls are TRBV29-1 and TRBJ1-5; maybe TRBD1 (5 bases). Germline V lookup: CDR1 SQVTM, CDR2 ANQGSEA. V lost 0 bases and J 10 bases, leaving 10 bases between the germline ends. The length of the CDR3 is 12 residues. The CDR3 nucleotides read TGCAGCGTTGAAGATCAGGGTGGTCCCCAGCATTTT. Its protein is CSVEDQGGPQHF.

This clonotype was seen at least ten times. The chain has TRBV2 and TRBJ2-3; TRBD2 aligns across 10 bases. This CDR3 contains 16 residues. Germline V gene lookup returns CDR1 SNHLY and CDR2 FYNNEI. V gave up 8 bases and J gave up 2 bases; unmatched junction bases: 10. The CDR3 DNA sequence: TGTGCCAGCTATTTACCGGGACTAGCGTCCACAGATACGCAGTATTTT. The encoded protein is CASYLPGLASTDTQYF. Filled out from reference TRBV2 and TRBJ2-3, the complete variable domain reads EPEVTQTPSHQVTQMGQEVILRCVPISNHLYFYWYRQILGQKVEFLVSFYNNEISEKSEIFDDQFSVERPDGSNFTLKIRSTKLEDSAMYFCASYLPGLASTDTQYFGPGTRLTVL.

This clonotype was observed at least ten times. The V and J genes are TRBV5-1 and TRBJ1-1, with a tentative D call TRBD1 (5 bases). CDR3 length equals 13 residues. Trimming left V 10 bases short and J 5 bases short, with 18 bases between. Germline loops: CDR1 SGHRS, CDR2 YFSETQ. Here the CDR3 DNA reads TGCGCCTCTCGAACCTTGGGGGGGACTGAAGCTTTCTTT. It is translated as CASRTLGGTEAFF.

Many counts were recorded for this clonotype. The chain combines TRBV10-3 with TRBJ2-1; 11 bases line up with TRBD1. The CDR3 covers 16 residues. Germline V gives CDR1 ENHRY, CDR2 SYGVKD. Trimming cost V 6 bases and J 1 base; bases outside gene matches: 5. The CDR3 sequence: CAIRGDRGLSYNEQFF. CDR3 nucleotides: TGTGCCATCAGGGGGGACAGGGGGTTGTCCTACAATGAGCAGTTCTTC.